This T cell receptor (beta chain) was sequenced in a study of control samples from healthy donors and cancer patients. The CDR3 loop spans 14 amino acids. Trimming cost V 3 bases and J 5 bases; bases outside gene matches: 5. Germline CDR1 is SGDLS and CDR2 is YYNGEE. The assay was immunoSEQ multiplex PCR, and TCRdb's table has in-frame clones only and misses some. The sample holds around 100,000 clones, about 88% seen once. The receptor was derived from a woman in her fifties or sixties in good health. Sequenced material: blood. The rearrangement joins TRBV9 to TRBJ2-5; 9 nucleotides match TRBD2. The CDR3: CASSAGLAAETQYF. DNA for the CDR3: TGTGCCAGCAGCGCGGGACTAGCCGCCGAGACCCAGTACTTC.